Sequencing of this TCR beta chain was carried out in a study of blood T cell repertoires in COVID-19. Study-level information: Material from acute and convalescent COVID-19 was sourced from the United States, Italy and Spain. Sources were T cells, B-cell-depleted T cells, or PBMCs; the material itself was cDNA or gDNA.

V was shortened by 1 base and J by 0 bases, with 6 bases between the two germline ends. Germline V gives CDR1 MGHRA, CDR2 YSYEKL. This CDR3 has 15 amino acids. In the source study's methods: Estimation of nucleated cell counts relied on the amplification of reference gene primers. TCRdb keeps only in-frame clones here, not all; method: immunoSEQ multiplex PCR. V and J calls and clone size follow that table, whereas D and trimming were derived from the DNA. The data show about 39,000 clones, with about 85% seen just once and about 4.2% held by the top ten. This clone was detected a few times. The chain employs TRBV4-1 and TRBJ1-4; the D is unclear. The source of this sequence is a man between 60 and 75 years old with acute or convalescent COVID-19. The sequencing input was peripheral blood. CDR3 loop: CASSQGGSTNEKLFF. As DNA, the CDR3 is TGCGCCAGCAGCCAAGGAGGATCAACTAATGAAAAACTGTTTTTT.